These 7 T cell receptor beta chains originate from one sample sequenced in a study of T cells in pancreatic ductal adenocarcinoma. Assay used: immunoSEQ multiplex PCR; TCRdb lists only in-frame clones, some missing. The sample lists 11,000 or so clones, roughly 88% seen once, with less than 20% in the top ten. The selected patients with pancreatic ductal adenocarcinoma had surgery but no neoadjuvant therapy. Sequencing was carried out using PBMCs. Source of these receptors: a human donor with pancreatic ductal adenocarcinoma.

CDR3 coding DNA: TGCGCCAGCAGCGAGGACGGGTTAGCCAAAAACATTCAGTACTTC. This sequence encodes CASSEDGLAKNIQYF. The chain recombines TRBV4-1 with TRBJ2-4; D remains unclear. The V gene lost 5 bases and the J gene lost 0 bases, with 11 bases spanning the gap. The CDR3 spans 15 residues. Germline V CDR1 and CDR2: MGHRA, YSYEKL.

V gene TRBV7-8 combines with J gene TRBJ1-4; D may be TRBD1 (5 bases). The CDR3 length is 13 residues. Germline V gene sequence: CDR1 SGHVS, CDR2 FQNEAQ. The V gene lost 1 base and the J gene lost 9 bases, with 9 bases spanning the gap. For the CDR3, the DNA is TGTGCCAGCAGCTTAGGGGGGACTCAAAAACTGTTTTTT. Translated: CASSLGGTQKLFF.

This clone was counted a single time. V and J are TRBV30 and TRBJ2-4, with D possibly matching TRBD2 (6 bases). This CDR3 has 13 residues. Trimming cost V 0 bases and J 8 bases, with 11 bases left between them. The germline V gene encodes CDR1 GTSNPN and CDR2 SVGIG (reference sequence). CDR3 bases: TGTGCCTGGAGTGTAATGTCGGGGGACATTCAGTACTTC. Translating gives CAWSVMSGDIQYF.

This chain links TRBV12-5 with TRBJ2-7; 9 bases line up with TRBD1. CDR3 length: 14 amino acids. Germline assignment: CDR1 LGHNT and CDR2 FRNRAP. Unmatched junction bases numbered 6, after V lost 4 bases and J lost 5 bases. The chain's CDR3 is CASGSLDRGNEQYF. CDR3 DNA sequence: TGTGCTAGTGGTTCACTGGACAGGGGAAACGAGCAGTACTTC.

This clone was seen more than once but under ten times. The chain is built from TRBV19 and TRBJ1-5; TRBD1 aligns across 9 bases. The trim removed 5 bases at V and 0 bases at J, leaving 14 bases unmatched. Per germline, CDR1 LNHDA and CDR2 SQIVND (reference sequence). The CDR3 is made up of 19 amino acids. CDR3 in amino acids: CASSPRLGTGRDSNQPQHF. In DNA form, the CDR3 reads TGTGCCAGTAGTCCTCGTCTCGGGACAGGGAGGGATAGCAATCAGCCCCAGCATTTT.

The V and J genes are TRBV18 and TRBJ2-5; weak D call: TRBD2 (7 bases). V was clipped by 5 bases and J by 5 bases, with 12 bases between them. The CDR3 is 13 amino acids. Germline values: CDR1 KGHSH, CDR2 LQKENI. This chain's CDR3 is CASSTGGEETQYF. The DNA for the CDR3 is TGTGCCAGCTCAACGGGGGGCGAGGAGACCCAGTACTTC.

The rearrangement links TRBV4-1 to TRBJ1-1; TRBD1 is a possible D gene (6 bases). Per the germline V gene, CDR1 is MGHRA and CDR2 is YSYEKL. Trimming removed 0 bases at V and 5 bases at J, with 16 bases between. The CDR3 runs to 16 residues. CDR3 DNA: TGCGCCAGCAGCCAAGAGCCTTGGGGAAGGGGGACTGAAGCTTTCTTT. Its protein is CASSQEPWGRGTEAFF.